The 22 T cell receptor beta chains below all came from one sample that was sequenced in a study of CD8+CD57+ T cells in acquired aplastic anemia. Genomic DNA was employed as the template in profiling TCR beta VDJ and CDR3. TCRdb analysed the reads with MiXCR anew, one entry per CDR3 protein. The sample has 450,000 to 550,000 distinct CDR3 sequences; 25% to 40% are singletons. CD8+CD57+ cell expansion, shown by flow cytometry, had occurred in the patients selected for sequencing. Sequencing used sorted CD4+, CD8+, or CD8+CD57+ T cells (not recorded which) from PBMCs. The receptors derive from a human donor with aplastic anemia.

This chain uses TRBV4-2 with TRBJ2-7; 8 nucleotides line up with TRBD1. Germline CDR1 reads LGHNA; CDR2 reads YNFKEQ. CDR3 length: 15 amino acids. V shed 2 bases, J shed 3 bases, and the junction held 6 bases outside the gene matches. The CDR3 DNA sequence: TGTGCCAGCAGCCAACAGACAGGGGTTGGCTACGAGCAGTACTTC. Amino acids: CASSQQTGVGYEQYF.

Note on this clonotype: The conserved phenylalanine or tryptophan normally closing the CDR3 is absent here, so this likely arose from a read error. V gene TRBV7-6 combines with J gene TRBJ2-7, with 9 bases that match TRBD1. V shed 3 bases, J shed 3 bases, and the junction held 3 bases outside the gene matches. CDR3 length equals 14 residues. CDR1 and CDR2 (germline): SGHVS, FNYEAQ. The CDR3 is CASSFMGQGYEQYL. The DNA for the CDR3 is TGTGCCAGCAGCTTTATGGGACAGGGCTACGAGCAGTACCTC.

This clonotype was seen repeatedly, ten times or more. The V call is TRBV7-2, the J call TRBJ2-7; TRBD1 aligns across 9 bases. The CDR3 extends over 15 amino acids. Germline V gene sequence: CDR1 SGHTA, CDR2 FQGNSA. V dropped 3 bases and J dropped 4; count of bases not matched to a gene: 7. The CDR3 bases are TGTGCCAGCAGCTTGTCGTGGACAGGGGAGTACGAGCAGTACTTC. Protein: CASSLSWTGEYEQYF. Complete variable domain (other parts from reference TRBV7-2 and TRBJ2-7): GAGVSQSPSNKVTEKGKDVELRCDPISGHTALYWYRQSLGQGLEFLIYFQGNSAPDKSGLPSDRFSAERTGGSVSTLTIQRTQQEDSAVYLCASSLSWTGEYEQYFGPGTRLTVT.

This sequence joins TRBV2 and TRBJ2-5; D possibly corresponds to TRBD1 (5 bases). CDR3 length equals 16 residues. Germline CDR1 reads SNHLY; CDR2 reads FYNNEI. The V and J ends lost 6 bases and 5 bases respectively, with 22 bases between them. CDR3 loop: CASRRLAGIKTETQYF. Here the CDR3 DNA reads TGTGCCAGCAGGCGATTGGCAGGGATTAAGACGGAGACCCAGTACTTC.

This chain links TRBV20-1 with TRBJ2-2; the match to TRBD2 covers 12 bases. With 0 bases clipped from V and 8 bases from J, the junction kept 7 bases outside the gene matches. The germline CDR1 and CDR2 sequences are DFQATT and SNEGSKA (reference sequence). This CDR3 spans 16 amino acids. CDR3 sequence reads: CSARDRLAGAYGELFF. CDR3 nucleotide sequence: TGCAGTGCTAGAGATCGACTAGCGGGAGCTTATGGGGAGCTGTTTTTT.

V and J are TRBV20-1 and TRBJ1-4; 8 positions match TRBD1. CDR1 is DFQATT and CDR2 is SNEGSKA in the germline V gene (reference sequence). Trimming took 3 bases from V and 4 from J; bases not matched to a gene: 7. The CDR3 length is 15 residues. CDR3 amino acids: CSARTGQALNEKLFF. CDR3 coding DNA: TGCAGTGCTAGGACGGGACAGGCTCTTAATGAAAAACTGTTTTTT.

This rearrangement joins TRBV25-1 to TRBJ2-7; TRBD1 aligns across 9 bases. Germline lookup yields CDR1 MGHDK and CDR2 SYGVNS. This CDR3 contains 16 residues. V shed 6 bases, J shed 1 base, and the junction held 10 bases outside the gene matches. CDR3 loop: CASRGSQGAASYEQYF. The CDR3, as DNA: TGTGCCAGCAGGGGGTCACAGGGGGCGGCATCCTACGAGCAGTACTTC.

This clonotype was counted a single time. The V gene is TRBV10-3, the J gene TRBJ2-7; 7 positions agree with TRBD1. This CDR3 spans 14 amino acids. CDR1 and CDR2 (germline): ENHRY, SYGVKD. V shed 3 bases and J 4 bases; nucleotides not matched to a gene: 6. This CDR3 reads CAISDTTGQYEQYF. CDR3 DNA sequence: TGTGCCATCAGTGATACGACAGGGCAATACGAGCAGTACTTC.

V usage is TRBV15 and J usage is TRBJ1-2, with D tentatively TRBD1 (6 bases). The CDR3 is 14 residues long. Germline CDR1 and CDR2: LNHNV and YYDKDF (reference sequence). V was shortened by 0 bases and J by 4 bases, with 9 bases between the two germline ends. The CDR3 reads CATSRDQGSYGYTF. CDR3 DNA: TGTGCCACCAGCAGAGACCAGGGGTCCTATGGCTACACCTTC.

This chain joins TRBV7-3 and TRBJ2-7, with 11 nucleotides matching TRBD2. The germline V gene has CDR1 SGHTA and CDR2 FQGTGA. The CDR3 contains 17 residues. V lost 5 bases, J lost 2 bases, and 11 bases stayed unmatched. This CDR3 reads CASSPPPSSGGTYEQYF. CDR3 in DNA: TGTGCCAGCAGCCCCCCCCCCTCTAGCGGGGGGACCTACGAGCAGTACTTC.

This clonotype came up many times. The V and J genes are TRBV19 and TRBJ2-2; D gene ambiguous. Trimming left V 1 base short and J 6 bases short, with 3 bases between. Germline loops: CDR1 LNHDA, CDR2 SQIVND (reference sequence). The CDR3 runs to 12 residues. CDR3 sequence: CASSIGSGELFF. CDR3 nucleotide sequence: TGTGCCAGTAGTATAGGTTCCGGGGAGCTGTTTTTT.

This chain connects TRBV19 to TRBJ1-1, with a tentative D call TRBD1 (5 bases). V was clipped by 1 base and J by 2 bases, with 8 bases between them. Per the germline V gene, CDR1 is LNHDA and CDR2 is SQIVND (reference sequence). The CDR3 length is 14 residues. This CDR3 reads CASSIVTENTEAFF. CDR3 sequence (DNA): TGTGCCAGTAGTATAGTGACAGAAAACACTGAAGCTTTCTTT.

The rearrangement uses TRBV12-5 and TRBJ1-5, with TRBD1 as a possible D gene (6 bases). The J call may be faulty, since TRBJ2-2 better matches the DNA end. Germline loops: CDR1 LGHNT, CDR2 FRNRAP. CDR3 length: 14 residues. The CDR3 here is CASGSGANTGELFF. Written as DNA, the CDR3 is TGTGCTAGTGGGTCAGGGGCGAACACCGGGGAGCTGTTTTTT.

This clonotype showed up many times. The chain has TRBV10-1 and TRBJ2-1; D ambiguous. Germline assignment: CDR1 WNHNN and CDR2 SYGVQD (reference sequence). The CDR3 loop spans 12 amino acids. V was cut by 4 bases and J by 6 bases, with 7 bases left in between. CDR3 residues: CASSAASNEQFF. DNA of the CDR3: TGCGCCAGCAGTGCGGCGAGCAATGAGCAGTTCTTC.

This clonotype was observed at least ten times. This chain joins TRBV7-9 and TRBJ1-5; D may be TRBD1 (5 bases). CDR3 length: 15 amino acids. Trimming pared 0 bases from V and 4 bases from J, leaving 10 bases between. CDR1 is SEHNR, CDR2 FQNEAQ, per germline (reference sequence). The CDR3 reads CASSLAPPGNQPQHF. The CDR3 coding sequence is TGTGCCAGCAGCTTAGCCCCCCCAGGGAATCAGCCCCAGCATTTT.

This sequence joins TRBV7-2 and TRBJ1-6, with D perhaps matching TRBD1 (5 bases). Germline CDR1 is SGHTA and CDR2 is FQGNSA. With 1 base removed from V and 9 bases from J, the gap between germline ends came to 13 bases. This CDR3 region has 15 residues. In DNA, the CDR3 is TGTGCCAGCAGCTTAGGTGTCCAGGGTGCTTCACCCCTCCACTTT. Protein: CASSLGVQGASPLHF.

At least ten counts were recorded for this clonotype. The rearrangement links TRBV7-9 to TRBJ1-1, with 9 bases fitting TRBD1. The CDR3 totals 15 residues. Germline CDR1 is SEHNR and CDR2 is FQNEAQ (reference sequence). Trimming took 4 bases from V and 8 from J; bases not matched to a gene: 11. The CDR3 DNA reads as TGTGCCAGCAGCTCACTGAAGGGACAGGGAATCGAAGCTTTCTTT. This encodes CASSSLKGQGIEAFF.

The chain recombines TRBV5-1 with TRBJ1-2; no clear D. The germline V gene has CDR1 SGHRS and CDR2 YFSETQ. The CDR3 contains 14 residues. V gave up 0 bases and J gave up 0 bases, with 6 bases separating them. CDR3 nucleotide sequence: TGCGCCAGCAGCTTGGTCAGTTCTAACTATGGCTACACCTTC. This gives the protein CASSLVSSNYGYTF.

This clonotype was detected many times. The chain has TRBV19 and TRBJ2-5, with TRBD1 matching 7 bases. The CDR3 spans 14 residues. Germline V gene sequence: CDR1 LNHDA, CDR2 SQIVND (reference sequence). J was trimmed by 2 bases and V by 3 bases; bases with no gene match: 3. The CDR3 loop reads CASSIMTGQETQYF. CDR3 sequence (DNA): TGTGCCAGTAGTATCATGACAGGGCAAGAGACCCAGTACTTC.

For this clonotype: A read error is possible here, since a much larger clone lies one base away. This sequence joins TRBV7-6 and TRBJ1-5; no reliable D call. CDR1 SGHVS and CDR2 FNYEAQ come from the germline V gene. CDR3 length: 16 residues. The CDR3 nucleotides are TGTGCCAGCGGCTTGGAACCCCTTCCTAGCAATCAGCCCCAGCATTTT. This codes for CASGLEPLPSNQPQHF.

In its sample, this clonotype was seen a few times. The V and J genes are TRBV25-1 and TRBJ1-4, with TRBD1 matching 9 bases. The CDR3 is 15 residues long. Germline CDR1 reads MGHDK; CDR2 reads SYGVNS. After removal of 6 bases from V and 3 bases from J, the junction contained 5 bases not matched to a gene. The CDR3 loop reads CASSSTGGPNEKLFF. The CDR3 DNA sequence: TGTGCCAGCAGCTCCACAGGGGGCCCTAATGAAAAACTGTTTTTT.

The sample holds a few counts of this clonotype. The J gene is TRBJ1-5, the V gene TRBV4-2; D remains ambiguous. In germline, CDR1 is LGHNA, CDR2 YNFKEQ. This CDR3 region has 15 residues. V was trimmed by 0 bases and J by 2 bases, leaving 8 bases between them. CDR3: CASSQDGSGNQPQHF. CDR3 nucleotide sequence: TGTGCCAGCAGCCAAGACGGATCGGGCAATCAGCCCCAGCATTTT.